This is a list of T cell receptor beta chains from one sample in a study of vaccination and CD4 T cells after COVID-19. Using its own MiXCR run on the PCR reads, TCRdb lists one record per CDR3 protein. The sample comprises about 6,300 distinct CDR3 sequences, nearly 70% of which are singletons, and around 45% rests with the top ten. No antigens are known for them. The sequenced sample was CD4+ T cells from blood, cultured in vitro. Every receptor here comes from a human donor who had recovered from COVID-19. CDR3s include the opening cysteine and the closing phenylalanine or tryptophan. The D gene is left open where the match is weak. Clone size is shown for a subset of rows, as once, few, many or a class of expanded clone.

-,TRBJ1-2,TRBV6-1,TRBD1,CASSELRTGSPYTF,TGTGCCAGCAGTGAACTGCGGACAGGTTCACCCTACACCTTC
-,TRBJ2-5,TRBV30,-,CAWNGDDPSTGETQYF,TGTGCCTGGAATGGGGATGACCCCTCGACCGGGGAGACCCAGTACTTC
-,TRBJ2-5,TRBV7-7,-,CASSLSGWEGETQYF,TGTGCTAGCAGCTTATCGGGTTGGGAAGGAGAGACCCAGTACTTC
-,TRBJ2-7,TRBV21-1,-,CASSKDGQDYEQYF,TGTGCCAGCAGCAAAGATGGACAGGACTACGAGCAGTACTTC
-,TRBJ2-1,TRBV11-2,-,CASSVTTFFYNEQFF,TGTGCCAGCAGCGTCACCACTTTCTTCTACAATGAGCAGTTCTTC
few,TRBJ2-5,TRBV20-1,TRBD1,CSATTTGGWQETQYF,TGCAGTGCCACTACGACAGGGGGGTGGCAAGAGACCCAGTACTTC
-,TRBJ1-1,TRBV6-5,-,CASSYSRRNTEAFF,TGTGCCAGCAGTTACTCCCGGCGGAACACTGAAGCTTTCTTT
-,TRBJ1-2,TRBV14,-,CASSQDVEANYGYTF,TGTGCCAGCAGCCAAGATGTCGAAGCTAACTATGGCTACACCTTC
-,TRBJ1-6,TRBV20-1,-,CSARATVDGNSPLHF,TGCAGTGCTAGGGCGACTGTGGACGGGAATTCACCCCTCCACTTT
-,TRBJ2-3,TRBV6-2/TRBV6-3,TRBD2,CASRPSGRGGDTQYF,TGTGCCAGCAGGCCGAGCGGGAGAGGGGGAGATACGCAGTATTTT
-,TRBJ2-2,TRBV24-1,TRBD2,CATSEWTSGRPYTGELFF,TGTGCCACCAGTGAATGGACTAGCGGGAGGCCATACACCGGGGAGCTGTTTTTT
-,TRBJ1-5,TRBV27,TRBD1,CASSLEGAQPQHF,TGTGCCAGCAGTTTAGAGGGGGCCCAGCCCCAGCATTTT
-,TRBJ1-2,TRBV7-2,-,CASSSTPRGGGYTF,TGTGCCAGCAGCTCCACTCCGAGAGGGGGTGGCTACACCTTC
-,TRBJ2-1,TRBV7-9,-,CASSTPRGSTSSNEQFF,TGTGCCAGCAGCACCCCGAGGGGATCGACTAGTTCCAATGAGCAGTTCTTC
few,TRBJ1-2,TRBV20-1,-,CSARDQSNYGYTF,TGCAGTGCTAGAGATCAGTCTAACTATGGCTACACCTTC
-,TRBJ2-1,TRBV11-3,TRBD2,CASSLRELGEQFF,TGTGCCAGCAGCTTGCGGGAGTTAGGTGAGCAGTTCTTC
few,TRBJ1-5,TRBV6-4,-,CASLVGQPQHF,TGTGCCAGCCTCGTAGGGCAGCCCCAGCATTTT
-,TRBJ2-7,TRBV19,TRBD1,CATAPSRDRGQEQYF,TGTGCCACCGCCCCAAGCAGGGACAGGGGGCAGGAGCAGTACTTC
-,TRBJ2-7,TRBV20-1,TRBD1,CSAQAGTGGAEQYF,TGCAGTGCACAAGCCGGGACAGGGGGCGCCGAGCAGTACTTC
-,TRBJ2-3,TRBV5-4,-,CASSPTGGRTDTQYF,TGTGCCAGCAGCCCGACTGGAGGGCGAACAGATACGCAGTATTTT
few,TRBJ1-1,TRBV20-1,-,CSAKPTVDTEAFF,TGCAGTGCAAAACCTACGGTGGATACTGAAGCTTTCTTT
once,TRBJ1-5,TRBV7-8,-,CASSLALGTNQPQHF,TGTGCCAGCAGCTTAGCGCTGGGCACCAATCAGCCCCAGCATTTT
-,TRBJ2-5,TRBV20-1,TRBD1,CSASPGQPSRETQYF,TGCAGTGCTAGCCCGGGACAGCCCAGTCGGGAGACCCAGTACTTC
once,TRBJ2-3,TRBV20-1,TRBD2,CSARSLAGGPIDTQYF,TGCAGTGCTAGATCCTTAGCGGGAGGGCCTATAGATACGCAGTATTTT
few,TRBJ1-5,TRBV7-9,-,CASSFLDQPQHF,TGTGCCAGCAGCTTTTTGGATCAGCCCCAGCATTTT
-,TRBJ2-5,TRBV11-1,TRBD1,CASSSPTGEETQYF,TGTGCCAGCAGCTCACCGACAGGGGAAGAGACCCAGTACTTC
-,TRBJ2-3,TRBV6-5,-,CASSSSTDTQYF,TGTGCCAGCAGTTCTAGCACAGATACGCAGTATTTT
-,TRBJ2-7,TRBV21-1,-,CASSKGRGYEQYF,TGTGCCAGCAGCAAAGGTCGGGGCTACGAGCAGTACTTC
-,TRBJ2-7,TRBV11-3,TRBD1,CASSSRTGNEQYF,TGTGCCAGCAGCTCGAGGACAGGGAACGAGCAGTACTTC
-,TRBJ2-7,TRBV10-3,-,CAISEGQTGVEQYF,TGTGCCATCAGTGAGGGGCAGACAGGTGTCGAGCAGTACTTC
once,TRBJ1-2,TRBV6-1,-,CASSDPGHYGYTF,TGTGCCAGCAGTGACCCGGGACACTATGGCTACACCTTC
-,TRBJ2-5,TRBV6-1,TRBD1,CASRPGQGESETQYF,TGTGCCAGCAGGCCAGGACAGGGAGAATCAGAGACCCAGTACTTC
-,TRBJ1-1,TRBV20-1,-,CSARGGMNTEAFF,TGCAGTGCTAGAGGGGGCATGAACACTGAAGCTTTCTTT
-,TRBJ2-5,TRBV20-1,-,CSARVGLQETQYF,TGCAGTGCTAGAGTAGGCCTCCAAGAGACCCAGTACTTC
-,TRBJ2-5,TRBV7-3,-,CASSLGRGSETQYF,TGTGCCAGCAGCTTAGGTCGGGGCTCGGAGACCCAGTACTTC
few,TRBJ2-7,TRBV20-1,-,CSARAPLGGGGRYEQYF,TGCAGTGCTAGAGCCCCCCTCGGGGGAGGGGGGAGATACGAGCAGTACTTC
few,TRBJ1-5,TRBV6-5,-,CASSYSRQRPQHF,TGTGCCAGCAGTTACTCAAGGCAGCGTCCCCAGCATTTT
-,TRBJ2-1,TRBV7-3,-,CASSPEGGYNEQFF,TGTGCCAGCAGTCCAGAGGGGGGCTACAATGAGCAGTTCTTC
few,TRBJ2-5,TRBV29-1,-,CSVSGIEETQYF,TGCAGCGTTTCTGGCATAGAAGAGACCCAGTACTTC
-,TRBJ1-1,TRBV6-2/TRBV6-3,-,CASRDYTEAFF,TGTGCCAGCAGGGACTACACTGAAGCTTTCTTT
-,TRBJ2-5,TRBV20-1,-,CRVGVSETQYF,TGCAGGGTAGGAGTGTCTGAGACCCAGTACTTC
few,TRBJ1-2,TRBV20-1,TRBD1,CSATPGQASYGYTF,TGCAGTGCTACTCCGGGACAGGCCTCCTATGGCTACACCTTC
-,TRBJ2-7,TRBV28,-,CATTDRSYEQYF,TGTGCCACCACCGACAGATCCTACGAGCAGTACTTC
-,TRBJ1-5,TRBV6-2/TRBV6-3,TRBD1,CASSNRDRGQPQHF,TGTGCCAGCAGTAATCGGGACAGGGGTCAGCCCCAGCATTTT
-,TRBJ1-2,TRBV6-5,-,CASSYDGANYGYTF,TGTGCCAGCAGTTACGATGGAGCTAACTATGGCTACACCTTC
medium-sized,TRBJ2-6,TRBV2,-,CASGGNVLTF,TGTGCCAGCGGGGGGAACGTCCTGACTTTC
-,TRBJ1-2,TRBV18,TRBD1,CASSLRTGNYGYTF,TGTGCCAGCTCACTAAGGACAGGGAACTATGGCTACACCTTC
-,TRBJ2-1,TRBV20-1,TRBD1,CSAKDRGYYNEQFF,TGCAGTGCTAAAGACAGGGGATACTACAATGAGCAGTTCTTC
-,TRBJ2-3,TRBV4-1,TRBD2,CASSQYRTSGGSTDTQYF,TGCGCCAGCAGCCAATACCGGACTAGCGGGGGAAGCACAGATACGCAGTATTTT
-,TRBJ1-6,TRBV11-1,-,CASSFGLLQPLHF,TGTGCCAGCAGCTTTGGACTGCTCCAACCCCTCCACTTT
-,TRBJ1-1,TRBV27,-,CASKLYFNTEAFF,TGTGCCAGCAAACTGTACTTCAACACTGAAGCTTTCTTT
-,TRBJ2-5,TRBV7-2,TRBD2,CASDWTGGKQETQYF,TGTGCCAGCGACTGGACGGGAGGGAAACAAGAGACCCAGTACTTC
-,TRBJ2-7,TRBV11-1,-,CASSLGAGGVSQYF,TGTGCCAGCAGCTTGGGCGCAGGGGGGGTTTCGCAGTACTTC
-,TRBJ2-1,TRBV2,TRBD2,CASSEAGLAGEQFF,TGTGCCAGCAGTGAAGCCGGACTAGCGGGCGAACAGTTCTTC
-,TRBJ1-6,TRBV21-1,-,CASSKTGGLMSPLHF,TGTGCCAGCAGCAAAACAGGGGGCTTAATGTCACCCCTCCACTTT
once,TRBJ1-2,TRBV12-3/TRBV12-4,TRBD1,CASSSTGVGGYTF,TGTGCCAGCAGCTCGACAGGGGTTGGTGGCTACACCTTC
few,TRBJ1-1,TRBV20-1,-,CSARMGPDFLNTEAFF,TGCAGTGCTAGAATGGGGCCAGATTTTCTGAACACTGAAGCTTTCTTT
-,TRBJ1-1,TRBV21-1,-,CASRPGPGLNTEAFF,TGTGCCAGCAGGCCGGGCCCAGGGCTGAACACTGAAGCTTTCTTT
-,TRBJ1-5,TRBV20-1,-,CSAAPSGRTFEPQHF,TGCAGTGCTGCCCCCTCGGGACGGACTTTTGAGCCCCAGCATTTT
-,TRBJ1-5,TRBV20-1,TRBD1,CSARVTGTVNQPQHF,TGCAGTGCTAGGGTGACAGGGACTGTAAATCAGCCCCAGCATTTT